This record covers a single T cell receptor (beta chain). No cognate antigen has been identified for it. No base quality information exists; no much larger clone differs at one position. The cohort consisted of approximately 690 healthy bone marrow donors. All cohort members were sampled while nominally healthy, although unrecorded immune exposures were likely present. The donor tested CMV seronegative, placing the donor among the 350 to 400 seronegative members of the cohort. Each donor provided a peripheral blood sample, and peripheral blood mononuclear cells were used for TCR beta sequencing. Genomic DNA was extracted from the blood cell samples with the Qiagen DNeasy Blood Extraction Kit. Libraries were prepared through the immunoSEQ multiplex PCR assay. For the multiplex PCR, a mixture combining 60 forward primers for TCR Vbeta segments and 13 reverse primers for TCR Jbeta segments was used. The CDR3 region of rearranged TCR beta genes was amplified from genomic DNA with a multiplex PCR assay. The Illumina HiSeq System was used to sequence the amplified TCR beta libraries as 87-base-pair reads. The paper's data handling went like this. In a later analysis, around 80 million unique TCR beta chains were counted across the roughly 670 repertoires, and roughly 9.9 million of these chains were shared by at least two donors. To remove PCR and sequencing errors, raw reads were error-corrected and collapsed into unique sequences using a nearest-neighbor algorithm that merged closely related sequences. CDR3 sequences were aligned to IMGT reference sequences to assign V, D and J gene segments. For a sequence to be retained, a match of at least six nucleotides to both a V gene segment and a J gene segment was required. A rearrangement counted as productive if the CDR3 had no stop codons and remained in frame with V and J, and every other rearrangement counted as non-productive. CDR3 was defined according to IMGT convention as the region running from the second conserved V-encoded cysteine to the conserved J-encoded phenylalanine. Sequences without an unambiguous match to a single V gene segment were excluded from the earlier analysis of a few hundred of the donors. In an earlier analysis of 587 of the donors, V segments were called functional above 56.7% productive rearrangements and were called segregating when the between-donor standard deviation exceeded 5%. A statistical classification framework was developed to diagnose cytomegalovirus status using the catalog of TCR beta chain sequences. V and J gene assignment, in a later analysis, came from comparing TCR nucleotide sequences with IMGT/GENE-DB human TR gene sequences. In a later analysis, CDR3 sequences and most-parsimonious VDJ recombination scenarios were assigned using the TCRdist pipeline. A later analysis defined each TCR beta chain by its CDR3 amino acid sequence plus V-gene family, and excluded reads lacking a unique V-gene family. As a way to deal with suspected cross-contamination and a sequencing artifact, a later analysis dropped 450 to 600 nucleotide sequences that were highly shared and had low generation probability. In a later analysis, a clonal expansion index for each public chain was calculated from normalized within-repertoire ranks of inferred template counts. In a later analysis, generation probabilities were computed using a VDJ recombination model fitted to out-of-frame rearrangements, and the results were checked against IGoR. In a later analysis, hypergeometric tests were used to score TCR-TCR, TCR-HLA and TCR-CMV co-occurrence, with a repertoire-size bias correction applied to TCR pairs. In a later analysis, false discovery rates were estimated by permuting HLA or CMV assignments 20 times. In a later analysis, co-occurring TCRs were grouped using DBSCAN, and TCRdist sequence similarity was added for clustering within HLA-allele-positive subsets. Repertoires with fewer than 30,000 or more than 120,000 public chains, plus five repertoires with anomalous nucleotide sharing, were excluded from co-occurrence clustering. TCRdb holds this immuneACCESS table with in-frame rearrangements only. Some clones are missing; in checked studies, unresolved V genes explain under half, and the rest has no known cause. The D gene and trimming were derived from the DNA, and the V and J assignments and clone size from that table. The sample table lists roughly 93,000 clones, around 81% of them with a count of one. The ten largest clones represent 0.57% of the sample.

Inclusive of the bounding cysteine and phenylalanine, the CDR3 is 12 residues long. Only CDR3 DNA is held: 36 bases, read in frame from base 1. CDR1 and CDR2 are read off the germline V gene as MNHEY and SVGAGI. V is pared back by 6 bases and J by 2 bases, with 4 bases lying between the germline termini. This entry belongs to a study of cytomegalovirus exposure and HLA in healthy donors listed by TCRdb under 2017. As for the study more broadly: An earlier analysis of several hundred of the donors reported 250 to 300 Gb of sequence data and 100 million to 130 million unique TCR beta sequences from some 180 million T cells. The aim of the study was to test whether cataloging public T cell receptors could identify signatures of past pathogen exposure. To predict cytomegalovirus infection status, the study combined high-throughput TCR immunosequencing, statistical association of individual TCRs with disease status, and machine learning. An earlier analysis of around 640 of the donors used high-throughput TCR beta sequencing to judge whether each TCR beta V gene segment behaved as functional or pseudogenic. All discovery cohort repertoires had been generated using a single sequencing platform. The number of donors typed differed by locus, with 629-630 for A, B, C, DRB1 and DQB1, more than 500 for DQA1, 606 for DPA1, and around 430 for DPB1. In a later genetic analysis, genome-wide SNP genotypes for about 55% of the roughly 670 donors were used, and that subset was treated as a discovery cohort. The study profiled the T cell repertoires of 666 subjects by immunosequencing and related them to cytomegalovirus serostatus. Donor age, sex, ethnicity and CMV serostatus were compiled together with the repertoire data. Of the roughly 400 genotyped donors, approximately 80% fell in the genetic ancestry cluster associated with self-reported Caucasian donors. In a later analysis, previously published TCR beta repertoires from about 670 donors were re-analyzed and high-resolution HLA genotyping was added so that TCR occurrence patterns could be studied. On average, about 200,000 unique TCR beta nucleotide sequences were sequenced per donor among 350 to 400 genotyped donors of the cohort, with roughly 18% of those sequences being non-productive. In the later analysis, no new phenotypic data were used to find candidate immune exposures; instead, reliance was placed on TCR beta sequences and their occurrence across donors. In addition to the first cohort of 650 to 750 subjects, a separate validation cohort of 120 different subjects was used. An early release that covered 500 to 800 HLA-typed donors contained approximately 320 gigabases of sequencing data and approximately 85 million unique TCR sequences. Class I and class II HLA loci were covered by the typing at four-digit resolution. Because of strong linkage in the cohort, roughly five DR-DQ haplotypes were treated as single units for association and clustering. The paper's findings and limits, for the study overall: Sequencing depth was assumed to be roughly uniform across donors in the presence/absence analyses, though that assumption may not hold. The only immune exposure information available for the cohort was CMV serostatus. Compared with the roughly 670-donor mean, donors in an Asian-associated ancestry cluster had fewer N-insertions in productive TCRs, according to a later genetic analysis. A later analysis found that TCR association rates varied across HLA loci, with DRB1 alleles showing the most associated TCRs and HLA-C alleles the fewest. V-gene and J-gene trimming of TCR beta chains was associated with a missense DCLRE1C variant in a later genetic analysis, and the association was replicated in an independent cohort. A further reported finding was that TCR beta sequences accurately predicted the HLA-A and HLA-B alleles for most subjects in the first cohort. Some IMGT-functional V segments, including TRBV6-2 and TRBV6-3, could not be told apart with the 87-base-pair reads, so those segments were excluded. Correlated functional status among segregating V segments might be attributable to linkage disequilibrium, but an unknown experimental factor could not be ruled out. In vitro tests confirmed that a few of the cytomegalovirus-associated TCR beta chains recognize cytomegalovirus antigens. When HLA alleles, especially DR and DQ, strongly co-occurred, attributing TCR associations to individual alleles was difficult. Across donors, most TCR sequences were observed very rarely, whereas some public TCRs were present in many individuals. According to a later analysis, most CMV-associated TCR beta chains appeared to be HLA-restricted, and the HLA associations seemed to be driven largely by CMV exposure. Only TCR beta chains were sequenced in this cohort, and the absence of alpha or paired-chain data limited detectable features. A group of highly shared sequence variants was considered likely to be a technical artifact of the sequencing pipeline. A later analysis found that HLA-associated TCR beta chains were more clonally expanded and had lower generation probabilities than equally common non-associated chains. Because counts were too low, roughly 18 rarely observed V segments, including chromosome 9 orphons, were left out of the earlier analysis of approximately 500 of the donors. A later analysis associated about 17,000 TCR beta sequences with specific HLA alleles at a false discovery rate of 0.05. In both the original and validation cohorts, the classifier was reported to diagnose cytomegalovirus status with high specificity and sensitivity. Because some donors lacked HLA typing at each locus, the association tests relied only on the typed subset. In an earlier analysis of around 600 of the donors, most TCR beta V segments appeared in productive rearrangements about 87% or about 30% of the time, broadly matching IMGT annotations. The authors suggested that the approach could potentially be extended to other disease states and immunological phenotypes. Several of the top co-occurrence clusters appeared to be linked to parvovirus B19, influenza, CMV and Epstein-Barr virus, according to a later analysis. In the study, around 150 TCR beta chains were listed as associated with cytomegalovirus.

Input material: PBMCs. This receptor chain uses TRBV6-5 and TRBJ1-4; the D gene identity is not certain. The receptor was isolated from a man younger than 40 in good health and CMV-seronegative. The nucleotide sequence reads as follows: TGTGCCAGCAGGTCGACTAATGAAAAACTGTTTTTT. It encodes CASRSTNEKLFF.